These T cell receptor beta chains were read from a single sample in a study of regulatory T cells in long-lasting Graves disease. In TCRdb, the multiplex PCR reads were re-called with MiXCR into one record per CDR3 protein. The sample yields 350,000 to 500,000 distinct CDR3 sequences, roughly 21% seen once. Source: peripheral blood mononuclear cells (PBMCs), taken when the disease was refractory, from a patient treated with antithyroid drugs. The receptor set was obtained from a female donor with Graves disease. The CDR3 runs from the conserved cysteine through the conserved F or W. Each record gives: V gene, J gene, CDR3 protein.

>TRBV20-1|TRBJ2-3
CSAPQASGSTDTQYF
>TRBV7-3|TRBJ2-5
CASSFYGRAGETQYF
>TRBV3-1|TRBJ2-7
CASSSYLAGGREQYF
>TRBV3-1|TRBJ1-1
CASSQGAGGAEAFF
>TRBV30|TRBJ1-1
CAWSLGKRTEAFF
>TRBV5-6|TRBJ2-4
CASSLGGGIQYF
>TRBV28|TRBJ2-7
CASSSTGWGALHEQYF
>TRBV7-8|TRBJ2-4
CASSLFPISKNIQYF
>TRBV28|TRBJ2-3
CASSARPGTDTQYF
>TRBV25-1|TRBJ2-7
CASSEYEGKREGPKISYEQYF
>TRBV12-3/TRBV12-4|TRBJ1-3
CASSFRQNGNTIYF
>TRBV28|TRBJ2-1
CASSAGTSGTRNEQFF
>TRBV12-3/TRBV12-4|TRBJ1-1
CASSLLGGNTEAFF
>TRBV11-2|TRBJ2-1
CASSLGASGMPYNEQFF
>TRBV2|TRBJ2-5
CASSSLAGEPQETQYF
>TRBV9|TRBJ2-2
CASSATGLDNGELFF
>TRBV3-1|TRBJ2-7
CASSRTSWGGYEQDF
>TRBV28|TRBJ1-5
CASSFPGSQPQHF
>TRBV28|TRBJ1-1
CASSLTLTEAFF
>TRBV7-9|TRBJ2-7
CASSQVWDSSYEQYF
>TRBV15|TRBJ1-1
CATSKGVGAVNTEAFF
>TRBV20-1|TRBJ2-2
CSATPTGRSGELFF
>TRBV5-1|TRBJ2-5
CANSLGGGETQYF
>TRBV5-1|TRBJ1-4
CASSFGGSDEKLFF
>TRBV28|TRBJ2-7
CASRENRGISYEQYF
>TRBV28|TRBJ1-5
CASSLMGGGNNQPQHF
>TRBV7-9|TRBJ2-7
CASSLQSGRGSYEQYF
>TRBV4-1|TRBJ1-4
CASSQSGTGEEKLFF
>TRBV28|TRBJ2-4
CASTPRQGSFNIQYF
>TRBV3-1|TRBJ1-1
CASSDSSSATEAFF
>TRBV10-3|TRBJ2-5
CAISEKASGEGETQYF
>TRBV4-1|TRBJ2-1
CASSQVRGLAGVGDEQFF
>TRBV19|TRBJ2-7
CASSIQREADEQYF
>TRBV20-1|TRBJ2-2
CSAGGPTGELFF
>TRBV28|TRBJ1-1
CASSFQSGKNTEAFF
>TRBV2|TRBJ2-5
CASSERTGEFQETQYF
>TRBV30|TRBJ2-5
CAWRPPWDSSRQTQYF
>TRBV7-2|TRBJ2-1
CASSLASGRANEQFF